This TCR beta chain originates from a study of T cell repertoires in cytomegalovirus infection (dated by TCRdb to between 2018 and 2021). General notes on the study: The peptide stimulations were aimed at well-studied HLA-B-restricted epitopes as well as recently identified HLA-C-restricted CMV epitopes, whose presentation resists viral immunomodulation. Donor HLA type was relevant to the analysis, as public TCR beta signatures indicated carriage of CMV infection together with the matching HLA type.

This clonotype occurred a few times. Its antigen has not been determined. The sample holds no much larger clone one base away, and base qualities are not on file. The CDR3 contains 15 residues, cysteine and phenylalanine counted. Only CDR3 DNA remains: 45 bases, in frame from the first base. V loses 6 bases at its end and J loses 2 bases; junction bases beyond the gene matches: 9. CDR1 and CDR2, per the germline V gene, are MNHEY and SVGEGT. Explained via the paper, the treatment or condition label denotes: in vitro stimulation with specific CMV peptide epitopes to enrich CMV-specific T cells. Sequenced using an Illumina HiSeq 1500. In-frame beta chains were kept once TCRdb had trimmed the public reads at Q25 with fastp and called clones with MiXCR. Rows are unified per CDR3 protein, each entry keeping the most common DNA and genes. Present in this sample are roughly 700,000 distinct CDR3 sequences, 33% of which were seen just once. 15% to 20% of the sample is taken by the ten largest.

Overall study results and their limits: In both this cohort and an independent cohort of 300 to 450 donors, the cumulative frequency of public TCR beta family members distinguished carriers of CMV infection plus the relevant HLA type. The ex vivo response was dominated by HLA-C-restricted CMV-specific TCR beta clonotypes, which also provided the single most frequent clonotype in two of eight donors.

Sample: cultured PBMCs, taken from culture after CMV antigen stimulation. The receptor chain draws on TRBV6-2 or TRBV6-3 and TRBJ2-7; TRBD1 aligns with 8 central bases. The sequence came from a human donor in good health (CMV status not recorded). Some clones in this sample may be carry-over from other donors' samples. The CDR3 protein is CASRTGTGPTYEQYF. In nucleotide form, the sequence is TGTGCCAGCAGGACCGGGACAGGCCCCACCTACGAGCAGTACTTC.